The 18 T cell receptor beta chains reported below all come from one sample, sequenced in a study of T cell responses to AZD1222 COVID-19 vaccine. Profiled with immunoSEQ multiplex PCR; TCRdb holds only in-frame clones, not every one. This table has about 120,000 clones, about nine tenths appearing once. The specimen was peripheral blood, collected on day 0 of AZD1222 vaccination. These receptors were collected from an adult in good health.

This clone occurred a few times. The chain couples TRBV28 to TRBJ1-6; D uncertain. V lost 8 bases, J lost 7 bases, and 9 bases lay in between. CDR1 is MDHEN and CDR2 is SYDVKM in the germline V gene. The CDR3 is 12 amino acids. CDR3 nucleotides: TGTGCCAGCCGAACAGAGAATTCACCCCTCCACTTT. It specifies CASRTENSPLHF.

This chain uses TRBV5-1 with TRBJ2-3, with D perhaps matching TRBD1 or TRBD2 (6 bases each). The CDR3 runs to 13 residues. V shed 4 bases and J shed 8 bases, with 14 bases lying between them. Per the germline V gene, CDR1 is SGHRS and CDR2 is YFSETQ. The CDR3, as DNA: TGCGCCAGCAGCCTCGATGGAGGGGGTACGCAGTATTTT. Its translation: CASSLDGGGTQYF.

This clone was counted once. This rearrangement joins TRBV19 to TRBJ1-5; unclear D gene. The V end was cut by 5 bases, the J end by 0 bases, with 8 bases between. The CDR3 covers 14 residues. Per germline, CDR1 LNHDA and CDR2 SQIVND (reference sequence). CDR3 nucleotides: TGTGCCAGTAGTGCCATCCATAGCAATCAGCCCCAGCATTTT. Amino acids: CASSAIHSNQPQHF.

DNA of the CDR3: TGCGCCAGCAGCTCAACAGGGGGCGTAGGCTACGAGCAGTACTTC. Translating gives CASSSTGGVGYEQYF. The chain combines TRBV4-1 with TRBJ2-7, with TRBD1 matching over 9 bases. Germline lookup yields CDR1 MGHRA and CDR2 YSYEKL. The CDR3 sequence is 15 residues long. Trimming took 5 bases from V and 3 from J; bases not matched to a gene: 8.

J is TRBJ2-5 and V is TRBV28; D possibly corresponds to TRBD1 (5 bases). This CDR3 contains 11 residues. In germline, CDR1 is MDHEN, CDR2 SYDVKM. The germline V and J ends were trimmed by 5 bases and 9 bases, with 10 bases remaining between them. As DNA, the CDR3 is TGTGCCAGCAGTAGAAAAGGGGCCCAGTACTTC. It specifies CASSRKGAQYF.

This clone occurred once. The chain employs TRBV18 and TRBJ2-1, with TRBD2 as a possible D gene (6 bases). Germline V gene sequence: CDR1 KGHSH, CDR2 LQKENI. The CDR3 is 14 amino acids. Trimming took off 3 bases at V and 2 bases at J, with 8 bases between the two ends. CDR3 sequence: CASSPPGAYNEQFF. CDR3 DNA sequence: TGTGCCAGCTCACCTCCGGGGGCCTACAATGAGCAGTTCTTC.

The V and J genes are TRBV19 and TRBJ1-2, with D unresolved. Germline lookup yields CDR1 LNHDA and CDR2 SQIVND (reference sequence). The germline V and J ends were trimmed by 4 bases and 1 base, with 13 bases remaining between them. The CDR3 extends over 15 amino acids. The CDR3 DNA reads TGTGCCAGTAGTACCCCCGGGCTCAGTAACTATGGCTACACCTTC. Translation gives CASSTPGLSNYGYTF.

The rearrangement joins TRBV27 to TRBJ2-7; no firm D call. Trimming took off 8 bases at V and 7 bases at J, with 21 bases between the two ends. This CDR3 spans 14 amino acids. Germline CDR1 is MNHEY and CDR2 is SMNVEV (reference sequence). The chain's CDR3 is CASHPADTSYEQYF. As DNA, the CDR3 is TGTGCCAGCCACCCGGCAGACACCTCTTATGAGCAGTACTTC.

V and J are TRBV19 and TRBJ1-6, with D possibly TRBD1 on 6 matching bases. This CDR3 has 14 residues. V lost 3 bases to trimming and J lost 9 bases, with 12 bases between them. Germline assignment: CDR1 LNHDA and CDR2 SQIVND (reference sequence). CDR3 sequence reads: CASSINREGSPLHF. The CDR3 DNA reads TGTGCCAGTAGTATCAACAGGGAGGGTTCACCCCTCCACTTT.

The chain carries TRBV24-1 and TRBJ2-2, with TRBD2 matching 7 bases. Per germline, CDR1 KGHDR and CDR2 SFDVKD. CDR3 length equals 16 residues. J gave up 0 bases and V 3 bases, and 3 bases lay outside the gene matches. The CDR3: CATSDPSGANTGELFF. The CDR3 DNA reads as TGTGCCACCAGTGATCCGAGCGGGGCGAACACCGGGGAGCTGTTTTTT.

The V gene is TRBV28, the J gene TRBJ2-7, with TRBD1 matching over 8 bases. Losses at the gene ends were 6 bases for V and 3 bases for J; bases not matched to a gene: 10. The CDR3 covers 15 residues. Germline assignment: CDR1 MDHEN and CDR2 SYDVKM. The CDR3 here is CASRRDRGFNYEQYF. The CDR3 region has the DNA TGTGCCAGCAGACGCGACAGGGGCTTTAACTACGAGCAGTACTTC.

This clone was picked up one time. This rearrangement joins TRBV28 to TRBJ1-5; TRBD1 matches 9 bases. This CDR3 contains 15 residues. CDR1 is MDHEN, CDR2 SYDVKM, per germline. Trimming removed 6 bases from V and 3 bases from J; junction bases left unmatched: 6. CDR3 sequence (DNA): TGTGCCAGCAGATTACAGGGGGCCCTCAATCAGCCCCAGCATTTT. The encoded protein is CASRLQGALNQPQHF.

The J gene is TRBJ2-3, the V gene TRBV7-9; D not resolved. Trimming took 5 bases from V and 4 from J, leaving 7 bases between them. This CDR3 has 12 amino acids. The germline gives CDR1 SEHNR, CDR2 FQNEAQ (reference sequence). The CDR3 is CASSPGPDTQYF. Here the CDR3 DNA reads TGTGCCAGCAGCCCCGGGCCAGATACGCAGTATTTT.

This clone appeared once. Written as DNA, the CDR3 is TGTGCCAGCTCAGCGACGGGACTAGCGGGAGCAAAGACCCAGTACTTC. The encoded protein is CASSATGLAGAKTQYF. The rearrangement uses TRBV18 and TRBJ2-5; 14 positions agree with TRBD2. This CDR3 region has 16 residues. CDR1 is KGHSH, CDR2 LQKENI, per germline. Losses at the gene ends were 5 bases for V and 6 bases for J; bases not matched to a gene: 8.

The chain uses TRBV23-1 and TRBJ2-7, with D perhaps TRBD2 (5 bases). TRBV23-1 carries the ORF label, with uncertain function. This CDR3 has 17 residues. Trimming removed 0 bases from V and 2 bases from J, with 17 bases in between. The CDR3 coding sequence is TGCGCCAGCAGTCAATCTCAATTGCGCACTAGAGCCTACGAGCAGTACTTC. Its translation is CASSQSQLRTRAYEQYF.

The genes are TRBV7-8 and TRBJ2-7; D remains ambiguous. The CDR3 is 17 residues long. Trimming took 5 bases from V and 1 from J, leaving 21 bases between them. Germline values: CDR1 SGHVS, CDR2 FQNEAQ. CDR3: CASSRTVLSGRSYEQYF. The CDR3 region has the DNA TGTGCCAGCAGCCGGACCGTTCTATCCGGGCGGTCCTACGAGCAGTACTTC. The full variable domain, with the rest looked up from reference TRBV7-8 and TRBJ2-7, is GAGVSQSPRYKVAKRGQDVALRCDPISGHVSLFWYQQALGQGPEFLTYFQNEAQLDKSGLPSDRFFAERPEGSVSTLKIQRTQQEDSAVYLCASSRTVLSGRSYEQYFGPGTRLTVT.

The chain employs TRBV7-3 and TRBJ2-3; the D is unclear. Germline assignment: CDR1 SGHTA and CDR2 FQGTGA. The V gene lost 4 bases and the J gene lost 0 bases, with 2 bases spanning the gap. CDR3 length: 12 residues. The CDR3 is CASSSSTDTQYF. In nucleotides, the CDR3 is TGTGCCAGCAGCTCTAGCACAGATACGCAGTATTTT.

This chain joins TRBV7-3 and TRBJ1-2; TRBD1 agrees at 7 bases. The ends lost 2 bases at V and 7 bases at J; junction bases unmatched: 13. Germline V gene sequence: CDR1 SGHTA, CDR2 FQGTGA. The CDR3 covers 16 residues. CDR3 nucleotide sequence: TGTGCCAGCAGCTTATCTCCTTCGACAGGGACTGGTGGCTACACCTTC. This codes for CASSLSPSTGTGGYTF.